This TCR beta chain was recovered during a study of blood T cell repertoires in COVID-19. Background on the study: Acute-phase and convalescent COVID-19 samples originated in the United States, Italy and Spain.

Per the original data handling: The assay estimated nucleated cells by amplifying reference gene primers. Clones were sequenced by immunoSEQ multiplex PCR, and TCRdb holds only the in-frame ones, with some missing. V and J calls and clone size are as listed in that table; D and trimming were resolved from the DNA. The sample records about 110,000 clones, 76% being singletons. The table lists this clone with a count of one. The CDR3 totals 14 residues. V was trimmed by 9 bases and J by 0 bases, leaving 10 bases between them. Looked up from germline, CDR1 is KGHDR and CDR2 is SFDVKD. This chain connects TRBV24-1 to TRBJ2-2; D perhaps matches TRBD1 (6 bases). Material for sequencing was peripheral blood. This TCR came from an elderly man with COVID-19, enrolled during active disease. The CDR3 DNA sequence: TGTGCCACCCGGGACAAGACGAACACCGGGGAGCTGTTTTTT. This translates into CATRDKTNTGELFF.